A selection of T cell receptor beta chains follows, all from one sample in a study of T cell responses to AZD1222 COVID-19 vaccine. Clones were sequenced by immunoSEQ multiplex PCR, and TCRdb holds only the in-frame ones, with some missing. The top ten clones hold over 7.5% of a sample with around 140,000 clones, 93% of them seen once. This specimen consisted of peripheral blood, obtained on day 0 of AZD1222 vaccination. These receptors all stem from an adult in good health. CDR3s include the opening cysteine and the closing phenylalanine or tryptophan. A D gene is named only where the DNA matches it firmly. Not every row has a clone size; where given, it reads once, few, many or a size class.

J gene: TRBJ2-1
clone size: .
D gene: .
V gene: TRBV27
CDR3 DNA: TGTGCCAGCGGGTATGGCAGGGGCCAGTTCTTC
CDR3 protein: CASGYGRGQFF

J gene: TRBJ1-6
clone size: .
D gene: .
V gene: TRBV4-3
CDR3 DNA: TGCGCCAGCAGCCAAGATGGGCCAGAAGAGATGTCACCCCTCCACTTT
CDR3 protein: CASSQDGPEEMSPLHF

J gene: TRBJ2-5
clone size: once
D gene: .
V gene: TRBV4-2
CDR3 DNA: TGTGCCAGCAGCCAAGATGGTGGGGTGAATAGAAGAGGACAAGAGACCCAGTACTTC
CDR3 protein: CASSQDGGVNRRGQETQYF

J gene: TRBJ1-1
clone size: few
D gene: .
V gene: TRBV7-6
CDR3 DNA: TGTGCCAGCAGCTTAGGCAAGCAGGGTAGAACTGAAGCTTTCTTT
CDR3 protein: CASSLGKQGRTEAFF

J gene: TRBJ1-2
clone size: .
D gene: TRBD1
V gene: TRBV5-1
CDR3 DNA: TGCGCCAGCAGCTTCGGACAGGGAGATCGCTATGGCTACACCTTC
CDR3 protein: CASSFGQGDRYGYTF

J gene: TRBJ2-3
clone size: .
D gene: .
V gene: TRBV24-1
CDR3 DNA: TGTGCCACCAGTGGGAGTGGTACAGGCACAGATACGCAGTATTTT
CDR3 protein: CATSGSGTGTDTQYF

J gene: TRBJ2-7
clone size: .
D gene: TRBD1
V gene: TRBV6-5
CDR3 DNA: TGTGCCAGCAGTTATCGACAGGGGGCTTACGAGCAGTACTTC
CDR3 protein: CASSYRQGAYEQYF

J gene: TRBJ1-6
clone size: .
D gene: .
V gene: TRBV18
CDR3 DNA: TGTGCCAGCCCTAAATCCAATTCACCCCTCCACTTT
CDR3 protein: CASPKSNSPLHF

J gene: TRBJ1-1
clone size: .
D gene: .
V gene: TRBV29-1
CDR3 DNA: TGCAGCGTGAAGGGTTTGTTGAACACTGAAGCTTTCTTT
CDR3 protein: CSVKGLLNTEAFF

J gene: TRBJ2-3
clone size: .
D gene: TRBD2
V gene: TRBV5-4
CDR3 DNA: TGTGCCAGCAGCCAGGGGACTAGCGGGGGAAATACGCAGTATTTT
CDR3 protein: CASSQGTSGGNTQYF